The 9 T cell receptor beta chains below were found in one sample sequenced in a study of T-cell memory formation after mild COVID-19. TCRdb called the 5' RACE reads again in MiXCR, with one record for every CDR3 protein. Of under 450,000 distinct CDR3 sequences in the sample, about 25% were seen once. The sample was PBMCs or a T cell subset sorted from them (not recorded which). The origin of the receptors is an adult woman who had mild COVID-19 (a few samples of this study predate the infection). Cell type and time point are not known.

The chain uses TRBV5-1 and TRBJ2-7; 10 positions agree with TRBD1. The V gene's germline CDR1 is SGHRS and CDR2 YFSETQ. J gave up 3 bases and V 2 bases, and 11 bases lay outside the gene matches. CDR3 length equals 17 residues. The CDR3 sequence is CASSFGTGTGASYEQYF. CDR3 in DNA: TGCGCCAGCAGCTTTGGGACCGGGACAGGGGCAAGCTACGAGCAGTACTTC.

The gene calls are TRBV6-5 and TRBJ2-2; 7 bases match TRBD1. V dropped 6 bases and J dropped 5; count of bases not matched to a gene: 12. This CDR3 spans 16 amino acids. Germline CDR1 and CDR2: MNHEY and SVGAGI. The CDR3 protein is CASSPRNRGRTGELFF. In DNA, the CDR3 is TGTGCCAGCAGCCCGAGAAACAGGGGAAGGACCGGGGAGCTGTTTTTT.

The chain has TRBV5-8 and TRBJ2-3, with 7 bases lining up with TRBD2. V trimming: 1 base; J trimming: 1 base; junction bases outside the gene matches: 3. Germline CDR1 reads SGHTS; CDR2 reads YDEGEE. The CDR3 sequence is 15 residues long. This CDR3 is CASSLQGGGTDTQYF. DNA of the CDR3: TGTGCCAGCAGCTTGCAGGGAGGGGGCACAGATACGCAGTATTTT.

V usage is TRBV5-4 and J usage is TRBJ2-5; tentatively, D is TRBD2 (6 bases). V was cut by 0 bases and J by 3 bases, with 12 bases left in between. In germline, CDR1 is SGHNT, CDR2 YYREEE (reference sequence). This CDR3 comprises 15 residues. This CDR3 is CASSLGGASKETQYF. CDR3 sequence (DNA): TGTGCCAGCAGCTTGGGCGGGGCCTCTAAAGAGACCCAGTACTTC.

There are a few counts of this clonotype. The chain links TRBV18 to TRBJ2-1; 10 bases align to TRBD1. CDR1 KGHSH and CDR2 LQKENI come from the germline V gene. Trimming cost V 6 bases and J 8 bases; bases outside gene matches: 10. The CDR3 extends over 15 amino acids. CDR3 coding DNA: TGTGCCAGCTCCCGCGACAGGGGGCGTTCGGATGAGCAGTTCTTC. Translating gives CASSRDRGRSDEQFF.

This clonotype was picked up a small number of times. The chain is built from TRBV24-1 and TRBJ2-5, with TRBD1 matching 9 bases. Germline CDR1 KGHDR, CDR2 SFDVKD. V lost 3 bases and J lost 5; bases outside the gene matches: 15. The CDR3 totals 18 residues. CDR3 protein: CATSDQASGTGRGETQYF. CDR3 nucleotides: TGTGCCACCAGTGATCAGGCATCCGGGACAGGGAGAGGGGAGACCCAGTACTTC.

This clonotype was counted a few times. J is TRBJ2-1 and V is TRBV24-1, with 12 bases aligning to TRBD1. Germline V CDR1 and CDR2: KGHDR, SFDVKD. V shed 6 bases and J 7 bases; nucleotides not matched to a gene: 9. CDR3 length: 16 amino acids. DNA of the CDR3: TGTGCCACCAGTAAGTTACCGGGACAGGGGGCGAATGAGCAGTTCTTC. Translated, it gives CATSKLPGQGANEQFF.

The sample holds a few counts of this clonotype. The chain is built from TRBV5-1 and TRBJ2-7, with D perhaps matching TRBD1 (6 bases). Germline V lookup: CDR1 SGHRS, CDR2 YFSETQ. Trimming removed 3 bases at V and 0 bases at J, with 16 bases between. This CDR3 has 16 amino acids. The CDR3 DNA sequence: TGCGCCAGCAGCTCGCCCGGACAGACTTACTCCTACGAGCAGTACTTC. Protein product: CASSSPGQTYSYEQYF.

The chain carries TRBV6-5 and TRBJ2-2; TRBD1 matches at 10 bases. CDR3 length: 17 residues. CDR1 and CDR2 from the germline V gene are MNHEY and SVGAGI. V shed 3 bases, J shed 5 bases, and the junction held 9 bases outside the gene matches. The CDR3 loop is CASSYLGQGVATGELFF. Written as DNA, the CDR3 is TGTGCCAGCAGTTATCTAGGACAGGGGGTGGCGACCGGGGAGCTGTTTTTT.